This T cell receptor (beta chain) was sequenced during a study of control samples from healthy donors and cancer patients. Sequencing used immunoSEQ multiplex PCR; TCRdb keeps in-frame clones, though not all of them. The sample carries 150,000 to 200,000 clones, around nine tenths recorded once. The V and J ends lost 5 bases and 5 bases respectively, with 15 bases between them. Germline assignment: CDR1 SSHAT and CDR2 FNYEAQ (reference sequence). The CDR3 consists of 14 residues. This TCR was recovered from a man aged 30 to 39 in good health. The sample consisted of blood. The J gene is TRBJ2-5, the V gene TRBV7-7; no clear D. CDR3 amino acids: CASSPHTGLETQYF. Here the CDR3 DNA reads TGTGCCAGCAGCCCCCATACTGGGTTGGAGACCCAGTACTTC.